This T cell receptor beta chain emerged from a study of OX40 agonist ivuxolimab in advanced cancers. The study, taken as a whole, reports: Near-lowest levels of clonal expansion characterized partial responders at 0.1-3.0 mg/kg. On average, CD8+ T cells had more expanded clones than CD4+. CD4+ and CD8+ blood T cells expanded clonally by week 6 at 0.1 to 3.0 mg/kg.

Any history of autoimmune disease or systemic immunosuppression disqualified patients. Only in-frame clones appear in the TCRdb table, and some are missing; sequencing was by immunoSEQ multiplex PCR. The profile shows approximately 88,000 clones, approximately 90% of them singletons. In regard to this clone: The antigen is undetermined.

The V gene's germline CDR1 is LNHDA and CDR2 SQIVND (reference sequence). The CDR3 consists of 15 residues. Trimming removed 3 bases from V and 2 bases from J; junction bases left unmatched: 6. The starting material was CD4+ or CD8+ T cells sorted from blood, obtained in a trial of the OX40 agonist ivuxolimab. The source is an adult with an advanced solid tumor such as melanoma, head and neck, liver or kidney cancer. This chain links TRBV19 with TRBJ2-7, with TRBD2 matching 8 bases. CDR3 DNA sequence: TGTGCCAGTAGTATTGGGTCCGGGAGGGCCTACGAGCAGTACTTC. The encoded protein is CASSIGSGRAYEQYF.